This TCR beta chain was recovered during a study of OX40 agonist ivuxolimab in advanced cancers. Assay: immunoSEQ multiplex PCR; the TCRdb copy retains only in-frame clones and omits some. The repertoire holds about 47,000 clones, around 84% seen once, with 1.5% to 2% in the top ten. V was cut by 2 bases and J by 2 bases, with 15 bases left in between. CDR1 is LGHNA, CDR2 YSLEER, per germline. The CDR3 loop spans 16 amino acids. The TCR was taken from an adult with an advanced solid tumor such as melanoma, head and neck, liver or kidney cancer. Sequencing was performed on CD4+ or CD8+ T cells sorted from blood, taken in a trial of the OX40 agonist ivuxolimab. The V gene is TRBV4-3, the J gene TRBJ1-2; no clear D gene. CDR3 protein: CASSQYPLGGNYGYTF. The CDR3 DNA reads as TGCGCCAGCAGCCAATACCCTCTGGGAGGGAACTATGGCTACACCTTC.